The subject of this entry is one T cell receptor beta chain. Antigen unknown. It was with 60 Vbeta and 13 Jbeta primers that the PCR ran. Measured with immunoSEQ multiplex PCR; TCRdb has only the in-frame clones, and not every one. The sample carries around 210,000 clones, about 85% recorded once. This sample is drawn from a study of cytomegalovirus exposure and HLA in healthy donors. Overall study results and limits: Common viral pathogens seemed, in a later analysis, to connect with several of the most significant clusters.

V was clipped by 4 bases and J by 8 bases, with 11 bases between them. The length of the CDR3 is 12 residues. Germline assignment: CDR1 MGHDK and CDR2 SYGVNS. Sequencing was performed on PBMCs. V and J are TRBV25-1 and TRBJ1-2; possible D gene TRBD1, 6 bases. This sequence originates from a girl aged 2 to 9 in good health and CMV-seronegative. In DNA, the CDR3 is TGTGCCAGCAGTGGGGAGGGGGAGGGCTACACCTTC. Translated, it gives CASSGEGEGYTF.